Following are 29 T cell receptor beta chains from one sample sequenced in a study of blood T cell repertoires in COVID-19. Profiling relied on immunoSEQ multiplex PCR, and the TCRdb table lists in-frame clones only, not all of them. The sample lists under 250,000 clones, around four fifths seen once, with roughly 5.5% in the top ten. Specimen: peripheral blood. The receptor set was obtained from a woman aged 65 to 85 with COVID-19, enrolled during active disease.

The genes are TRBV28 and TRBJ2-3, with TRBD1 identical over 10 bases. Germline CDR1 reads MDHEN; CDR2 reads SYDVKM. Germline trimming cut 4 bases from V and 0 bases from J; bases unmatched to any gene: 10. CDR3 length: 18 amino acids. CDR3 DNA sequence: TGTGCCAGCAGTTCCTTAGGGGGGACAGGGGAGAGCACAGATACGCAGTATTTT. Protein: CASSSLGGTGESTDTQYF.

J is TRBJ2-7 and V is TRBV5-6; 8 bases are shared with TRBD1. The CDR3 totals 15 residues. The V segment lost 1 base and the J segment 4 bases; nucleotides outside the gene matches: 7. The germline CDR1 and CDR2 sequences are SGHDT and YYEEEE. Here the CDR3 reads CASSLWTGKRYEQYF. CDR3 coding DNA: TGTGCCAGCAGCTTGTGGACAGGGAAACGTTACGAGCAGTACTTC.

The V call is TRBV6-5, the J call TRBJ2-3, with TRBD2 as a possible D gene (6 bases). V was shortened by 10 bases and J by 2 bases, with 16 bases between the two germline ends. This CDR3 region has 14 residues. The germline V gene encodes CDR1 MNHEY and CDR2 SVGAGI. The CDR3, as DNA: TGTGCCACCAGAGGAGGGCTAATCACAGATACGCAGTATTTT. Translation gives CATRGGLITDTQYF.

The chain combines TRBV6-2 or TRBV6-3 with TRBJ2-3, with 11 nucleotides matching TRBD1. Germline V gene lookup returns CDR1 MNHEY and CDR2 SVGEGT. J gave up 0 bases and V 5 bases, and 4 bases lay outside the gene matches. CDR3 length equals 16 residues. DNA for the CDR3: TGTGCCAGCAGTGGACAGGGGGCTCTCAGCACAGATACGCAGTATTTT. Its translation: CASSGQGALSTDTQYF.

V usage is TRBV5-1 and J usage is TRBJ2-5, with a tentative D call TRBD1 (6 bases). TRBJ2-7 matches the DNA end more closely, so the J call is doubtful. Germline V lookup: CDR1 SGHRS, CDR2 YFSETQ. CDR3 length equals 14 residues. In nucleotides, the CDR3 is TGCGCCAGCAGCTTGGGACAGGTCTTGTACGAGCAGTACTTC. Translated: CASSLGQVLYEQYF.

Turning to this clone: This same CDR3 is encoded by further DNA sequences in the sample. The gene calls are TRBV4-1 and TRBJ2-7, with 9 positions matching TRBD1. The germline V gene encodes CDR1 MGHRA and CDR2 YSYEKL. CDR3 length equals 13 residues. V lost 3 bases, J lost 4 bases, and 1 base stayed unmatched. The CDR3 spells CASSHDRGYEQYF. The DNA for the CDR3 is TGCGCCAGCAGCCATGACAGGGGGTACGAGCAGTACTTC.

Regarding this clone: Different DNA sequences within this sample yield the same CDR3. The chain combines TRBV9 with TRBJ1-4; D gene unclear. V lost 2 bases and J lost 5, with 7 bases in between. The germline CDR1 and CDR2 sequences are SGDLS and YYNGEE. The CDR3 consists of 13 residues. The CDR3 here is CASSVRANEKLFF. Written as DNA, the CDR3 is TGTGCCAGCAGCGTTCGCGCAAATGAAAAACTGTTTTTT.

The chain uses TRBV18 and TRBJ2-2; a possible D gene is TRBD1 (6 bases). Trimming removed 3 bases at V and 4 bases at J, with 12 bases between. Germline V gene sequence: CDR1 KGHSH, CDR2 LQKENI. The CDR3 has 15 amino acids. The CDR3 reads CASSPQGPGTGELFF. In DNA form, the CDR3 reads TGTGCCAGCTCACCGCAGGGGCCGGGCACCGGGGAGCTGTTTTTT.

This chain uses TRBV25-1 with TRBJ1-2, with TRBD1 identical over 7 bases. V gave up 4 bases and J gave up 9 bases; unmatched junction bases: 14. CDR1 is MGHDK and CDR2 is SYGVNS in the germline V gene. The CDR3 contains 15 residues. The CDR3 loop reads CASSVGGSIPRSYTF. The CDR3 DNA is TGTGCCAGCAGTGTAGGGGGCTCGATACCTCGGAGCTACACCTTC.

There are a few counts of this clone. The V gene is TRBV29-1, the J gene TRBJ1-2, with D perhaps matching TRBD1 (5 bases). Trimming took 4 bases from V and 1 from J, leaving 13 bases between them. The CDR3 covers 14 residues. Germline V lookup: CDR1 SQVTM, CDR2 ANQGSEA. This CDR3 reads CSVGSGIGNYGYTF. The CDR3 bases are TGCAGCGTTGGGTCAGGGATCGGTAACTATGGCTACACCTTC.

This CDR3 reads CASTPLGQGYQPQHF. The CDR3 nucleotides are TGTGCCAGCACTCCACTCGGGCAGGGCTACCAGCCCCAGCATTTT. The J gene is TRBJ1-5, the V gene TRBV28; D is possibly TRBD1 (5 bases). V was shortened by 7 bases and J by 7 bases, with 20 bases between the two germline ends. The CDR3 is made up of 15 amino acids. CDR1 is MDHEN, CDR2 SYDVKM, per germline.

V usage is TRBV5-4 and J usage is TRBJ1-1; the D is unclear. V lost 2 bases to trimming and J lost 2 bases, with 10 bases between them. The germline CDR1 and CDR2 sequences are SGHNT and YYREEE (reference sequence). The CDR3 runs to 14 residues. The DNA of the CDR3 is TGTGCCAGCAGCTTAGGCATGACTAACACTGAAGCTTTCTTT. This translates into CASSLGMTNTEAFF.

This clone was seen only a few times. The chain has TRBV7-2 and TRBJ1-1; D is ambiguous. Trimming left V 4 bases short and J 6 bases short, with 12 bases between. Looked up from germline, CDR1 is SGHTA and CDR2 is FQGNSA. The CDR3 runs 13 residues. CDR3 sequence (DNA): TGTGCCAGCAGCTCTTTGCGGGGATCTGAAGCTTTCTTT. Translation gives CASSSLRGSEAFF.

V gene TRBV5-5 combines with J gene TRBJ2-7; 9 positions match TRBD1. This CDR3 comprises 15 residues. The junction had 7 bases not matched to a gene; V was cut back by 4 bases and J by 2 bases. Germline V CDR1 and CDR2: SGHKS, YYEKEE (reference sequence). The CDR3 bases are TGTGCCAGCAGCCCTGGGACAGGGTCGACCTACGAGCAGTACTTC. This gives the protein CASSPGTGSTYEQYF.

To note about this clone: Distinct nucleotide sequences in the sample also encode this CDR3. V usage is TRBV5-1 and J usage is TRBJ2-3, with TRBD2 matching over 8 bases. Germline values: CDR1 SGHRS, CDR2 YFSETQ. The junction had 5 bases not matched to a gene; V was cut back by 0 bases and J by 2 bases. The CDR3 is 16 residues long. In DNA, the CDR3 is TGCGCCAGCAGCTTGGCCCCTAGCGGGTCCACAGATACGCAGTATTTT. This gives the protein CASSLAPSGSTDTQYF.

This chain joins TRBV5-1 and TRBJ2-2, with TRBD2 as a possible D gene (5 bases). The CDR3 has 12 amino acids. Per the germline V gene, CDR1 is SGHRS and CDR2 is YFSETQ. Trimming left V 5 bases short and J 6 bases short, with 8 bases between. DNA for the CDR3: TGCGCCAGCAGTACCGGGGCCGGGGAGCTGTTTTTT. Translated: CASSTGAGELFF.

The CDR3 DNA sequence: TGTGCCAGCAGCGCAGGCGGACTTTTAAACACCGGGGAGCTGTTTTTT. It codes for CASSAGGLLNTGELFF. V is TRBV9 and J is TRBJ2-2, with D perhaps matching TRBD2 (5 bases). The CDR3 has 16 amino acids. Germline-derived CDR1 and CDR2 are SGDLS and YYNGEE. The ends were cut back, 3 bases at V and 2 bases at J, with 14 bases in the middle.

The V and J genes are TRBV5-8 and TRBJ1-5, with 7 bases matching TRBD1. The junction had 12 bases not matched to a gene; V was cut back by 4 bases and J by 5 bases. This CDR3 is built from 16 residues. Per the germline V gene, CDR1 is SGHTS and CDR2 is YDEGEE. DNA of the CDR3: TGTGCCAGCAGCCGAGATCGAGAGGGGGCGGATCAGCCCCAGCATTTT. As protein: CASSRDREGADQPQHF.

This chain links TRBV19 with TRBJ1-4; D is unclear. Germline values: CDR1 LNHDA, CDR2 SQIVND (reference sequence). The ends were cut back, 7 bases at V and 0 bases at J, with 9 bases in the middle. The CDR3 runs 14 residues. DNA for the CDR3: TGTGCCAGTACTAGTCTTTCAACTAATGAAAAACTGTTTTTT. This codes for CASTSLSTNEKLFF.

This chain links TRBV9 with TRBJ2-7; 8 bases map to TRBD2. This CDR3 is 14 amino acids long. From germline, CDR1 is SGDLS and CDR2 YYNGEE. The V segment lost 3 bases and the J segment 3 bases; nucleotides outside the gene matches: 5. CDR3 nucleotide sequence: TGTGCCAGCAGCGCTAGTACTAGCGGCTACGAGCAGTACTTC. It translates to CASSASTSGYEQYF.

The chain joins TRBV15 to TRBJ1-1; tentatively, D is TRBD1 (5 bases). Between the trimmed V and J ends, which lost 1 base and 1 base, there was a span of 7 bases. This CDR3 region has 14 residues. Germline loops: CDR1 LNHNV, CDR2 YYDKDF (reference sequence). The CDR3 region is CATSRGGENTEAFF. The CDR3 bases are TGTGCCACCAGCAGAGGGGGGGAGAACACTGAAGCTTTCTTT.

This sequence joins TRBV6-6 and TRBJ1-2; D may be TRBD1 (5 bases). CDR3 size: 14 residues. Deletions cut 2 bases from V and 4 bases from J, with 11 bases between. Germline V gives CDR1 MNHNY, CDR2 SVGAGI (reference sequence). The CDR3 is CASSYGQGPYGYTF. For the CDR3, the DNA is TGTGCCAGCAGTTACGGTCAGGGTCCCTATGGCTACACCTTC.

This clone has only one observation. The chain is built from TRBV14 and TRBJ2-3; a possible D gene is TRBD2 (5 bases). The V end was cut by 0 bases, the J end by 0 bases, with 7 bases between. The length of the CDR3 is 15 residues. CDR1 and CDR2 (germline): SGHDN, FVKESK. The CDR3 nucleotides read TGTGCCAGCAGCCAAGATCCGGGGAGCACAGATACGCAGTATTTT. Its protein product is CASSQDPGSTDTQYF. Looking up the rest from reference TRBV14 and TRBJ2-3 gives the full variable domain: EAGVTQFPSHSVIEKGQTVTLRCDPISGHDNLYWYRRVMGKEIKFLLHFVKESKQDESGMPNNRFLAERTGGTYSTLKVQPAELEDSGVYFCASSQDPGSTDTQYFGPGTRLTVL.

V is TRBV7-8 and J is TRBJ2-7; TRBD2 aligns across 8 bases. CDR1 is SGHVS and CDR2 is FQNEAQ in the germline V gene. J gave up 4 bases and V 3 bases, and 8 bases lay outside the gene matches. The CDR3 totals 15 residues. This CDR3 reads CASSLREAGPYEQYF. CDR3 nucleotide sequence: TGTGCCAGCAGCTTGCGGGAGGCAGGCCCTTACGAGCAGTACTTC.

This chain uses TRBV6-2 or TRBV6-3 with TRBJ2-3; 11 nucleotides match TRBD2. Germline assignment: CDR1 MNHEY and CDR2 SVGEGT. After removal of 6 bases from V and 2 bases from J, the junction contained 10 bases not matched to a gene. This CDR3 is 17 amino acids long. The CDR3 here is CASRYTFSGRATDTQYF. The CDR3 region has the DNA TGTGCCAGCAGGTACACGTTTAGCGGGAGGGCCACAGATACGCAGTATTTT.

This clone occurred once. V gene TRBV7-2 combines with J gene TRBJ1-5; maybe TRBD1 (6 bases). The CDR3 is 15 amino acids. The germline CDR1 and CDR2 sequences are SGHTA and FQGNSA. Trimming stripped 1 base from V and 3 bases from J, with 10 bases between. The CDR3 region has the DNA TGTGCCAGCAGCTTAGAGGGGGAGTACAATCAGCCCCAGCATTTT. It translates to CASSLEGEYNQPQHF.

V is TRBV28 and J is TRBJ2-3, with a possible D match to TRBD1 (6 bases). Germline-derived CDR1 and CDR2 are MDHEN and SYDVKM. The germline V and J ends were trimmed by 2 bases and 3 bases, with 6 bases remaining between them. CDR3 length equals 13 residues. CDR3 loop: CASSLGTTDTQYF. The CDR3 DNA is TGTGCCAGCAGTTTAGGGACAACAGATACGCAGTATTTT.

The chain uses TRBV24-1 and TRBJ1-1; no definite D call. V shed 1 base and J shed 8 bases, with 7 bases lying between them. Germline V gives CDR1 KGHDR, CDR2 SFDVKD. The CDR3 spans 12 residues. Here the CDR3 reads CATSDFGREAFF. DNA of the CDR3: TGTGCCACCAGTGATTTTGGCAGGGAAGCTTTCTTT.

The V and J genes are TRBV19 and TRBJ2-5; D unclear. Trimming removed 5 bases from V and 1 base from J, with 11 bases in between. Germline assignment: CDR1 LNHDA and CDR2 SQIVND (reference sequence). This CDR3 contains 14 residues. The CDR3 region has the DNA TGTGCCAGTAGTGATAGGTACAGCCAAGAGACCCAGTACTTC. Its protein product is CASSDRYSQETQYF.